What follows describes a single TCR beta chain. Its antigen remains unknown. TCRdb re-analysed the 5' RACE reads in MiXCR, keeping a single row per CDR3 protein. This sample carries more than 200,000 distinct CDR3 sequences, about a sixth of them seen once, and the ten largest clones take 3.5%. The data originate from a study of T-cell memory formation after mild COVID-19. Study conclusions and caveats: Contracting CD4+ clones lay largely in CM and EM, with CD8+ ones residing in EMRA.

This CDR3 has 12 residues. V shed 1 base, J shed 11 bases, and the junction held 0 bases outside the gene matches. CDR1 and CDR2 (germline): LGHDT, YNNKEL (reference sequence). This clonotype was sampled from a man aged 18 to 29 who had mild COVID-19 (a few samples of this study predate the infection). Cell type and time point are not known. The sequencing input was PBMCs or a T cell subset sorted from them (not recorded which). The chain carries TRBV3-1 and TRBJ1-5; 9 nucleotides align to TRBD1. CDR3 sequence: CASSQGTGAQHF. The CDR3 region has the DNA TGTGCCAGCAGCCAAGGGACAGGGGCCCAGCATTTT.